Included here is one T cell receptor (beta chain) sequence, with context. As yet, its antigen is unknown. Trimming removed 0 bases at V and 3 bases at J, with 18 bases between. The V gene's germline CDR1 is SGHRS and CDR2 YFSETQ. The CDR3 loop spans 17 amino acids. The data derive from a study of shared clonotypes between healthy human individuals. Whole-study results and caveats: Clonotype sharing among the donors was expected to vary with sequencing depth.

The data were produced by immunoSEQ multiplex PCR, yet TCRdb's version contains in-frame clones alone and is incomplete. The data show about 2.4 million clones, roughly 93% seen once. The source is a man aged 18 to 30 in good health. Some clones in this sample may be carry-over from other donors' samples. Sequencing input: naive CD4+ T cells from PBMCs. As to subset: CD45RA+ positively selected. The rearrangement uses TRBV5-1 and TRBJ1-1; D ambiguous. The CDR3 reads CASSLGQTNFVDTEAFF. CDR3 bases: TGCGCCAGCAGCTTGGGGCAGACAAACTTCGTGGACACTGAAGCTTTCTTT.